This TCR beta chain came from a study of neoadjuvant anti-PD-1 for oral cavity cancer. Produced via immunoSEQ multiplex PCR; TCRdb's table is partial and in-frame only. The profile shows 70,000 to 95,000 clones, about 84% of them singletons. CDR3 size: 14 residues. Germline CDR1 is MNHEY and CDR2 is SMNVEV (reference sequence). The V end lost 4 bases, the J end lost 0 bases, and 7 bases lay between the germline ends. The origin of this receptor is a person aged 40-85 years with oral cavity squamous cell carcinoma. The chain has TRBV27 and TRBJ1-5, with no clear D. The sequenced sample was PBMCs, obtained before nivolumab (anti-PD-1) treatment. DNA for the CDR3: TGTGCCAGCAGTTCTGTCAATAGCAATCAGCCCCAGCATTTT. It yields the protein CASSSVNSNQPQHF.